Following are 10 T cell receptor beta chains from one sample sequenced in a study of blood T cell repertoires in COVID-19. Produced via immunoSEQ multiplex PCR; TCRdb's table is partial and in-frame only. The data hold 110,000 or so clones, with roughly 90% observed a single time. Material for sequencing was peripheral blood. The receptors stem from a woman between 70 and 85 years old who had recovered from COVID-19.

The CDR3 loop reads CASSKTGTSGGEQYF. The CDR3, as DNA: TGTGCCAGCAGCAAAACCGGGACTAGCGGAGGCGAGCAGTACTTC. The genes are TRBV7-2 and TRBJ2-7; 11 nucleotides align to TRBD2. V was clipped by 5 bases and J by 6 bases; unmatched bases: 9. CDR3 length: 15 amino acids. Germline V gene data show CDR1 as SGHTA and CDR2 as FQGNSA. The whole variable domain, remainder taken from reference TRBV7-2 and TRBJ2-7, is GAGVSQSPSNKVTEKGKDVELRCDPISGHTALYWYRQSLGQGLEFLIYFQGNSAPDKSGLPSDRFSAERTGGSVSTLTIQRTQQEDSAVYLCASSKTGTSGGEQYFGPGTRLTVT.

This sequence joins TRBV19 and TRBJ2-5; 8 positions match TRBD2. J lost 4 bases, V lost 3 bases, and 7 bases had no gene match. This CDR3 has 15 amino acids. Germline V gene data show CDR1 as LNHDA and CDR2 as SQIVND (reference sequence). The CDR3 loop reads CASSIGLALGETQYF. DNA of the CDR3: TGTGCCAGTAGTATCGGACTAGCTTTGGGAGAGACCCAGTACTTC.

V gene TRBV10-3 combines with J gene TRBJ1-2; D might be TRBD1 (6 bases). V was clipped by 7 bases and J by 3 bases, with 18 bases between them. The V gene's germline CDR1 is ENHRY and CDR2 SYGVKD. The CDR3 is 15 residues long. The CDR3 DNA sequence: TGTGCCATCACCGAGACAGGCCCCGGGGACTATGGCTACACCTTC. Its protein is CAITETGPGDYGYTF.

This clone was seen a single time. The CDR3 region has the DNA TGTGCCAGCAGCCCCGGGATTAAAGCCAGCCGGAACAAATACAATGAGCAGTTCTTC. This codes for CASSPGIKASRNKYNEQFF. J is TRBJ2-1 and V is TRBV28, with D perhaps TRBD2 (5 bases). The V and J ends lost 6 bases and 4 bases respectively, with 28 bases between them. This CDR3 is built from 19 residues. Germline-derived CDR1 and CDR2 are MDHEN and SYDVKM.

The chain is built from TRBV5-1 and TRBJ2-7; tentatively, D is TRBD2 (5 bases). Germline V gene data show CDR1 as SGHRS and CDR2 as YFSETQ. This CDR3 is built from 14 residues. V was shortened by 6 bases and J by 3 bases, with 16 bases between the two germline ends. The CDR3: CASNYGGPRYEQYF. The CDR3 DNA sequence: TGCGCCAGCAACTATGGCGGGCCTCGCTACGAGCAGTACTTC.

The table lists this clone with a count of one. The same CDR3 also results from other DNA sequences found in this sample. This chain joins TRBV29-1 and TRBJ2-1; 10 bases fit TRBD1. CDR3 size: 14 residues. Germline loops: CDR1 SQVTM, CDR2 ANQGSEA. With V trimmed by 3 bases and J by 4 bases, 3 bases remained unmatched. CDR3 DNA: TGCAGCGTTGAGCGGGACAGGGGTTACAATGAGCAGTTCTTC. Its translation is CSVERDRGYNEQFF.

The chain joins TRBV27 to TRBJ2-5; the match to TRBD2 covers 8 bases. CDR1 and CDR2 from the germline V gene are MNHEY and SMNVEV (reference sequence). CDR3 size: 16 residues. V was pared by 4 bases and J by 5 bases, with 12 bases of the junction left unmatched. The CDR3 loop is CASSWGSGLDFETQYF. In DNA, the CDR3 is TGTGCCAGCAGTTGGGGGTCGGGACTAGATTTCGAGACCCAGTACTTC.

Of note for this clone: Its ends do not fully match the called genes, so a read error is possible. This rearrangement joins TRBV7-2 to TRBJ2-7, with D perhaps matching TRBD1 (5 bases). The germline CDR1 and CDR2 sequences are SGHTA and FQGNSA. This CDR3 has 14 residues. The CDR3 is CASSLGLVPYGQYF. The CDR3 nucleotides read TGTGCCAGCAGCTTGGGGCTAGTGCCATACGGGCAGTACTTC.

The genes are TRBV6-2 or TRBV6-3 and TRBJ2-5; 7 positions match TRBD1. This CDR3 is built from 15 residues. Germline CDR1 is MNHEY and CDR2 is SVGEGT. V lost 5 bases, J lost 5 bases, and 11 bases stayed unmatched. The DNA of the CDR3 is TGTGCCAGCAGTCCGCTGACAGGGCCCGGGGAGACCCAGTACTTC. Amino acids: CASSPLTGPGETQYF.

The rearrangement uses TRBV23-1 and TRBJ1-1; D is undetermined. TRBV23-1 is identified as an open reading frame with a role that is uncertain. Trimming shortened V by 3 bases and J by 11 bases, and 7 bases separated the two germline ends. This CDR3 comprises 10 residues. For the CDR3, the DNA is TGCGCCAGCAGTCATTCGCAGGCTTTCTTT. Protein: CASSHSQAFF.